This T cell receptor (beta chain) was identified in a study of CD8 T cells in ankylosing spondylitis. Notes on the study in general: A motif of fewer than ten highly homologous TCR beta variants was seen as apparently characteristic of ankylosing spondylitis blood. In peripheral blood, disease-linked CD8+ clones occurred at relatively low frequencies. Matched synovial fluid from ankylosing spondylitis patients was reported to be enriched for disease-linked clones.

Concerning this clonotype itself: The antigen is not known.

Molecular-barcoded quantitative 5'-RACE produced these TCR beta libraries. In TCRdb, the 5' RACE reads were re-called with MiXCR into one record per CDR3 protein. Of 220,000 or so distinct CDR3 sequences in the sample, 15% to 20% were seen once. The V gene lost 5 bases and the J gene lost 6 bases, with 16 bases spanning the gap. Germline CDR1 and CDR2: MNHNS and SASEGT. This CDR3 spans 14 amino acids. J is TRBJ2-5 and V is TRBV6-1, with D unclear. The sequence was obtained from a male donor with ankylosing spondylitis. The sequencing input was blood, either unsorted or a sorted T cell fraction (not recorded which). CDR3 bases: TGTGCCAGCAGTCCTCATACCGTTGGGAAGACCCAGTACTTC. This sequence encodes CASSPHTVGKTQYF.